The rows below give T cell receptor beta chains drawn from one sample of a study of tumor and adjacent non-tumor tissue in lung cancer. TCRdb called the multiplex PCR reads again in MiXCR, with one record for every CDR3 protein. The data hold approximately 75,000 distinct CDR3 sequences, with over 75% observed a single time. Sequencing used lung tumor tissue. These receptor sequences come from a woman aged 50 to 60 with non-small cell lung cancer. CDR3s include the opening cysteine and the closing phenylalanine or tryptophan. The D gene is left open where the match is weak. Clone size is not always given. Where it is, it says once, few, many or a class for expanded clones.

d_call	v_call	j_call	clone_size	cdr3_nt	cdr3_aa
NA	TRBV12-3/TRBV12-4	TRBJ2-5	once	TGTGCCAGCTGGCACTCTGAAGGGGCGCAGACCCAGCACTTC	CASWHSEGAQTQHF
TRBD2	TRBV14	TRBJ2-7	NA	TGTGCCAACAGCCTCAGACTAGCGTCACTGTACTTC	CANSLRLASLYF
TRBD1	TRBV12-3/TRBV12-4	TRBJ2-2	NA	TGTGCCAGCGGTCCGGGACAGGGGGTGGACACCGGGGAGCTGTTTTTT	CASGPGQGVDTGELFF
TRBD2	TRBV10-3	TRBJ2-7	NA	TGTGCCATCACCCAATCGATTAGCGGGTGGGAGCAGTATTTC	CAITQSISGWEQYF
TRBD1	TRBV4-2	TRBJ2-3	NA	TGTGTCAGCAGTCAAGCGGGACAGGGGAAAGGAGATACGCAGTATTTT	CVSSQAGQGKGDTQYF
NA	TRBV29-1	TRBJ1-4	NA	NA	CSGATPMKNCFF
TRBD2	TRBV6-1	TRBJ2-3	NA	TGTGCCAGCAGTGAGACCTTAGCGGGAGGGCGCGATACAGGGTATTTT	CASSETLAGGRDTGYF
NA	TRBV28	TRBJ2-7	once	TGTGCCAGCAGTCCCGGCGGGGCCTACAGGCAGTACTTC	CASSPGGAYRQYF
NA	TRBV6-5	TRBJ2-2	NA	TGTGCCAGATGGGAACAGGCGACCCTTTCCGCCGGGGAGCTGTTTTTT	CARWEQATLSAGELFF
TRBD1	TRBV20-1	TRBJ2-6	many	TGCAGTGCTAGTGGGACAGGGGTGGTGAATGGGGCCAACGTCCTGACTTTC	CSASGTGVVNGANVLTF
TRBD2	TRBV4-2	TRBJ2-7	once	TGTGCCAGCAACCAAGAAGGACTGGCGGGAGAGGACCGCTACGAGCAGTACTTC	CASNQEGLAGEDRYEQYF
NA	TRBV29-1	TRBJ2-2	NA	TGCGGCGCATTGGGACCTACGAACACCGGGGAGCTGTTTTTT	CGALGPTNTGELFF
NA	TRBV24-1	TRBJ2-5	NA	TGTGCCACCAGTGATGTTGACCTTGCGCGTACAGAGACCCAGTACTTC	CATSDVDLARTETQYF
TRBD2	TRBV11-2	TRBJ2-7	NA	TGTGACAGGAGCTACGGGAGGCCCTCCTATGAGCAGTACTTC	CDRSYGRPSYEQYF
NA	TRBV4-1	TRBJ2-1	NA	TGCGCCAGTAGCCAGAAGGGGGACTCTGTGCAATTCTTC	CASSQKGDSVQFF
TRBD2	TRBV4-2	TRBJ2-7	NA	TGTGTCAGCAGCCAAGAAGGACTGGCGGGAGAAGACCGCTACGAACAGTACTTC	CVSSQEGLAGEDRYEQYF
NA	TRBV6-5	TRBJ1-2	NA	TGTGCCAGCAGACCCCGGGCGTATGGCTACACCTTC	CASRPRAYGYTF
NA	TRBV29-1	TRBJ2-1	NA	TGTAGCGTTGAAGATCCTGGGGGATGGAGCTCCTACAATGAGCAGTTCTTC	CSVEDPGGWSSYNEQFF
NA	TRBV12-3/TRBV12-4	TRBJ2-1	once	TGTGCTAGCAGTTTTCAGGTGGGCCGGGGTGGGCAGTTCTTC	CASSFQVGRGGQFF
TRBD1	TRBV4-2	TRBJ2-5	NA	TGTGCTAGTAGCCAAGCCGGGACAGGGAGCGAAGAGACCCAGAACTTC	CASSQAGTGSEETQNF
NA	TRBV5-1	TRBJ2-1	many	TGCGCCAGCAATTTGGACGGTGCCCTTTACAATGAGCAGTTCTTC	CASNLDGALYNEQFF
TRBD1	TRBV28	TRBJ2-5	many	TGTGCCAGCAGTGCCGGCGACAGGGGTTTCGAGACCCAGTACTTC	CASSAGDRGFETQYF
TRBD2	TRBV11-3	TRBJ2-5	many	TGTGCCAGCAGCTTCGCGGGAGTCCGGGAGACCCAGTACTTC	CASSFAGVRETQYF
NA	TRBV6-2/TRBV6-3	TRBJ2-1	NA	TGTGCCAGCAGTCACATAGGGGAGGTGGTCGAGCAGTTCTTC	CASSHIGEVVEQFF
TRBD2	TRBV6-2/TRBV6-3	TRBJ2-7	NA	TGTGCCAGCATTTACGGGACTAGCTGGTCACCCGAGCAGTACTTC	CASIYGTSWSPEQYF
TRBD2	TRBV6-1	TRBJ2-1	many	TGTGCCAGCAGGACCGGGACTAGCGGGAACTTTCATGAGCAGTTCTTC	CASRTGTSGNFHEQFF
NA	TRBV14	TRBJ1-2	many	TGTGCCAGCAGCCAGCGGACGGCGGATGGCTACACCTTC	CASSQRTADGYTF
NA	TRBV19	TRBJ2-5	NA	TGTGCCAGTAGTGCGGACCCGGGAGAGACCCAGTACTTC	CASSADPGETQYF
TRBD2	TRBV11-1	TRBJ2-7	NA	TGTGCCAGCAGCGACCACGGGACTAATGAACTCGGGGAACAGTACTTT	CASSDHGTNELGEQYF
TRBD2	TRBV4-1	TRBJ2-7	many	TGCGCCAGCAGCCAAGATCCCCGACTAGCGGGGACGAGGGAGCAGTACTTC	CASSQDPRLAGTREQYF
NA	TRBV11-3	TRBJ2-5	once	TGTGCCAGCAGCTTTGATATGGGAGAGGCCCGGTACTTC	CASSFDMGEARYF
NA	TRBV6-5	TRBJ1-5	NA	TGTGCCAGTAGTTACCTACAGGGAAGCAATCAGCCCCAGCATTTT	CASSYLQGSNQPQHF
NA	TRBV4-2	TRBJ1-5	NA	TGTGCCAGCAGACAAGGACCGAGATATAGCAAACAGCCCCAGCATTTT	CASRQGPRYSKQPQHF
NA	TRBV5-4	TRBJ2-5	many	TGTGCCAGCAGCCCAGTACCCCTCGGAGGGCTGGAGACCCAGTACTTC	CASSPVPLGGLETQYF
TRBD1	TRBV6-6	TRBJ2-7	NA	TGTGTCAGCAGTGAGGGACAGGTGACGGGAGAGCAGTACTTC	CVSSEGQVTGEQYF
TRBD2	TRBV20-1	TRBJ2-3	many	TGCAGTGCTGTAGCGGGAGGGAGCACAGATACGCAGTATTTT	CSAVAGGSTDTQYF
NA	TRBV28	TRBJ2-2	few	TGTGCCAACTCAGGGACGGCGAACACCGGGGAGCTGTTTTTT	CANSGTANTGELFF
TRBD2	TRBV28	TRBJ2-5	NA	TGTGCCAGCAGGCGACTAGCGAGAGAGGTAGAGACCCAGTATTTC	CASRRLAREVETQYF
NA	TRBV12-3/TRBV12-4	TRBJ2-6	NA	TGTGCCAGCAGACAGGATTCTGGGACCAACGTCCTGACTTTC	CASRQDSGTNVLTF
TRBD1	TRBV4-1	TRBJ1-2	NA	TGCGCCAGCAGCCAACCCGGGACAGGGGGGGACATCTATGGCTACACCTTC	CASSQPGTGGDIYGYTF
NA	TRBV5-6	TRBJ1-2	few	TGTACCAGCAGCCTGGCAGGATTCAGGTCCTCTAACTATAGCTACACCTTC	CTSSLAGFRSSNYSYTF